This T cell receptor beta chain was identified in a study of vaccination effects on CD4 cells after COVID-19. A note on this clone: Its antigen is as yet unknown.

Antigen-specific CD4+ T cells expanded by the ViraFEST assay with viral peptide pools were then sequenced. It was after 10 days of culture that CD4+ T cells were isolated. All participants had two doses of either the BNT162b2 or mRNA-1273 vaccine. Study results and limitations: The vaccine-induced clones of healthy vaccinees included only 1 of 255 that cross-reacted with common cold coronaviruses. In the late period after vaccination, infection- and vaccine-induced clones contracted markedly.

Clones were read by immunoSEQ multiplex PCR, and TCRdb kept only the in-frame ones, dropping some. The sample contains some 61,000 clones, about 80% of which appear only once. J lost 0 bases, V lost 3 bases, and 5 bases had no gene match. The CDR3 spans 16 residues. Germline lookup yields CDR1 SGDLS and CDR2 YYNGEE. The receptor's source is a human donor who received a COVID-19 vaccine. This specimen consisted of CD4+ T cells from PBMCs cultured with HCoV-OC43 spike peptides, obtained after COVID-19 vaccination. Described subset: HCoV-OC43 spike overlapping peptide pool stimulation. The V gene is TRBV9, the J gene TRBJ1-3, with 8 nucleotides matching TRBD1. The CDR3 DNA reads TGTGCCAGCAGCGCCAATGGACAGGGCTCTGGAAACACCATATATTTT. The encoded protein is CASSANGQGSGNTIYF.